This paragraph covers one TCR beta chain sequence. Its antigen is unidentified. 60 Vbeta and 13 Jbeta primers were used in PCR. Repertoires were generated with immunoSEQ multiplex PCR, while TCRdb's copy carries only in-frame clones and drops some. Of fewer than 120,000 clones in the sample, 65% to 80% were seen once. This entry comes from a study of cytomegalovirus exposure and HLA in healthy donors. The V gene end was trimmed by 6 bases and the J gene end by 2 bases; junction bases not matched to a gene: 7. In germline, CDR1 is KGHSH, CDR2 LQKENI. The CDR3 extends over 16 amino acids. Whole-study results and caveats: For TCR beta chains, V- and J-gene trimming was later linked to a missense DCLRE1C variant. Only CMV serostatus was available as immune exposure information. Most likely, a cluster of highly shared sequence variants arose as a sequencing artifact.

This clonotype originated in an older woman in good health and CMV-seropositive. V is TRBV18 and J is TRBJ2-2; 9 positions match TRBD2. Input material: PBMCs. The CDR3 region is CASSGAGGHNTGELFF. As DNA, the CDR3 is TGTGCCAGCTCCGGAGCGGGAGGACATAACACCGGGGAGCTGTTTTTT. The whole variable domain, remainder taken from reference TRBV18 and TRBJ2-2, is NAGVMQNPRHLVRRRGQEARLRCSPMKGHSHVYWYRQLPEEGLKFMVYLQKENIIDESGMPKERFSAEFPKEGPSILRIQQVVRGDSAAYFCASSGAGGHNTGELFFGEGSRLTVL.